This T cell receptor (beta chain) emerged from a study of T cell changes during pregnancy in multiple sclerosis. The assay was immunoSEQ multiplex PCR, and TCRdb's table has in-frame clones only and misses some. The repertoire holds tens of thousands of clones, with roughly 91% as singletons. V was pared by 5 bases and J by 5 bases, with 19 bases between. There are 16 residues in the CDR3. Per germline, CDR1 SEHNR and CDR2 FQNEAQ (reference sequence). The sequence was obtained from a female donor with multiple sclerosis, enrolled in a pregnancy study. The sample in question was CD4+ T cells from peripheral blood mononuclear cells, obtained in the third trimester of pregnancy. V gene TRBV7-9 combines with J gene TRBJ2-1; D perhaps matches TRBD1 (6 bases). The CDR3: CASSPLRGGGNNEQFF. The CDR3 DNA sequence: TGTGCCAGCAGCCCTCTTCGTGGGGGCGGAAACAATGAGCAGTTCTTC.